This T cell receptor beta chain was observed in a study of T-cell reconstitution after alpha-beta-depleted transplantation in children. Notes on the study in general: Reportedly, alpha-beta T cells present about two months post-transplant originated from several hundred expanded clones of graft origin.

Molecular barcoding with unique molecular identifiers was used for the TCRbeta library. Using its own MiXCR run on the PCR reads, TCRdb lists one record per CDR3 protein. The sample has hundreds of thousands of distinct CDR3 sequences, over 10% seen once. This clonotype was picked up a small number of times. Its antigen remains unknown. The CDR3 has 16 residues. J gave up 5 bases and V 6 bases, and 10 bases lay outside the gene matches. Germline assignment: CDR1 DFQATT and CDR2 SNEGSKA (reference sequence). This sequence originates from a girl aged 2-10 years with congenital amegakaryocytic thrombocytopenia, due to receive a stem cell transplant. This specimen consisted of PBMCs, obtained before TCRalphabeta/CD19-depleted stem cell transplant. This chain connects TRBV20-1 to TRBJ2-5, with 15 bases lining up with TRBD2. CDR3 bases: TGCAGTGCCCCCCCGGGACTAGCGGGAGGATATGAGACCCAGTACTTC. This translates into CSAPPGLAGGYETQYF.